This T cell receptor (beta chain) is drawn from a study of blood T cells in healthy people across ages. This clonotype was seen only a few times. Per the germline V gene, CDR1 is MNHEY and CDR2 is SMNVEV (reference sequence). This CDR3 contains 14 residues. A second PCR, run for about 7 to 11 cycles, used a sample-barcoded 5' primer plus a J-beta primer mix. Via MiXCR, TCRdb re-called the 5' RACE reads, giving one row per CDR3 protein. The repertoire holds roughly 1 million distinct CDR3 sequences, with roughly 24% as singletons. These data were likewise used in another study, on T cells of mothers and their children.

The chain recombines TRBV27 with TRBJ2-5; the D gene is possibly TRBD1 (5 bases). The J call may be in error: the DNA end matches TRBJ2-1 better. Input material: blood. The source is a girl aged 2-10 years in good health. CDR3 sequence (DNA): TGTGCCAGCAGTTTCGGCGGCAGGGCTAATGAGCAGTTCTTC. This encodes CASSFGGRANEQFF.